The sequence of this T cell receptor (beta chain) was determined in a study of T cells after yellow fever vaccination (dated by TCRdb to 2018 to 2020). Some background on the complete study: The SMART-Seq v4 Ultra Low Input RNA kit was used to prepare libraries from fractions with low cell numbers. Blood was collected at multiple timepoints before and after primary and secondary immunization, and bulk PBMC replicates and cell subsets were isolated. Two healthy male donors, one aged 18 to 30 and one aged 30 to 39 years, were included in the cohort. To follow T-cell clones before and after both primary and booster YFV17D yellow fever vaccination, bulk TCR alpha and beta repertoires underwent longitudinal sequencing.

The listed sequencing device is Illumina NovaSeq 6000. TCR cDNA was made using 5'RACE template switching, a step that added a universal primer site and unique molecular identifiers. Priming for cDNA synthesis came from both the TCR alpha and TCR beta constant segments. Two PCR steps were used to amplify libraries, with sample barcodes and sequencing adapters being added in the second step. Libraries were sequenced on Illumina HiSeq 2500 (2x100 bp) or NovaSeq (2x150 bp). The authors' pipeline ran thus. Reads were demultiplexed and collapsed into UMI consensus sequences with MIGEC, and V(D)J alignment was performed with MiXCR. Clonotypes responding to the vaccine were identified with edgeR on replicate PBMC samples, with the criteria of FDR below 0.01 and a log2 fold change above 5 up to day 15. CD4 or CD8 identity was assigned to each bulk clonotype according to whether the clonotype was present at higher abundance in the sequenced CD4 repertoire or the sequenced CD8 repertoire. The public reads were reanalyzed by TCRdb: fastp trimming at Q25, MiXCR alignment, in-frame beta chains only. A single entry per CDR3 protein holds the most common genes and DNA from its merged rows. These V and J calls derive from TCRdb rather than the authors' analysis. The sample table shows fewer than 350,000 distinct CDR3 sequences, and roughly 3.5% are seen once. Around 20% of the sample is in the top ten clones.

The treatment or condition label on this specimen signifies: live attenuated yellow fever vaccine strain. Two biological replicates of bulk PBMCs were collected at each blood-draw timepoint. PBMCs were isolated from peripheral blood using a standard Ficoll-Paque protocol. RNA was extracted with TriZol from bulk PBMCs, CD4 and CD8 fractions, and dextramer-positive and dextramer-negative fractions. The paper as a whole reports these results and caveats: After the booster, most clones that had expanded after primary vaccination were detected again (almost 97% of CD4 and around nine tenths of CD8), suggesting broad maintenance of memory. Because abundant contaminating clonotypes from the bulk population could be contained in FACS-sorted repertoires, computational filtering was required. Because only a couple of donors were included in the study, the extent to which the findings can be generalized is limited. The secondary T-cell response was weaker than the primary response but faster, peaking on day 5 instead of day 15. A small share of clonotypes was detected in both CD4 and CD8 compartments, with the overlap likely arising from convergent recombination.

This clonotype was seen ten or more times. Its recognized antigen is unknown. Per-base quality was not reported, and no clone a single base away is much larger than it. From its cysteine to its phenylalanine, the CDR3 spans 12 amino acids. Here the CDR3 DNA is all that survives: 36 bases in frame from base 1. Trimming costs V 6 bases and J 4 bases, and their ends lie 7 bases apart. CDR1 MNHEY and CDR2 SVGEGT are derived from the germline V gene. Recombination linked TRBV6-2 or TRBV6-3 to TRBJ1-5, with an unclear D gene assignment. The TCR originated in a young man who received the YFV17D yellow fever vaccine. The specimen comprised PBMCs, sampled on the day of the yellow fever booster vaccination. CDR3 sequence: CASRLPNQPQHF. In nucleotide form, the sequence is TGTGCCAGCAGACTGCCGAATCAGCCCCAGCATTTT.